This T cell receptor beta chain was observed in a study of circulating and synovial CD4+ cells in juvenile arthritis. Profiling relied on immunoSEQ multiplex PCR, and the TCRdb table lists in-frame clones only, not all of them. This table holds approximately 36,000 clones, approximately 96% found once. The CDR3 is made up of 13 amino acids. Per germline, CDR1 SGDLS and CDR2 YYNGEE. Trimming removed 4 bases from V and 6 bases from J; junction bases left unmatched: 4. In the case of this clone: Other DNA sequences in this specimen translate into the identical CDR3.

Sequenced input: CD4+ T cells from blood. The sequence derives from a human donor with juvenile idiopathic arthritis. The chain links TRBV9 to TRBJ1-2, with 9 bases that match TRBD1. Written as DNA, the CDR3 is TGTGCCAGCAGCCTGGGACAGGGCGATGGCTACACCTTC. It specifies CASSLGQGDGYTF.